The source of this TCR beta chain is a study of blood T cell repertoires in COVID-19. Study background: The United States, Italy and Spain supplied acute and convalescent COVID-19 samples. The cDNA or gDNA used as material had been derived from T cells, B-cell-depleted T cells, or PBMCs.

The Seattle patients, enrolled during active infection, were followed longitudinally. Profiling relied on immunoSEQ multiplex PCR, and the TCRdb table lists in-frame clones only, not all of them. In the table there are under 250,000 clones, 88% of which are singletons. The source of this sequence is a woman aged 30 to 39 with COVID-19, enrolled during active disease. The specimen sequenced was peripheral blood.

The CDR3: CATSDTRGGPETQYF. CDR3 sequence (DNA): TGTGCCACCAGTGATACTAGGGGGGGTCCAGAGACCCAGTACTTC. V and J are TRBV24-1 and TRBJ2-5, with TRBD2 as a possible D gene (7 bases). The ends were cut back, 3 bases at V and 4 bases at J, with 14 bases in the middle. The germline CDR1 and CDR2 sequences are KGHDR and SFDVKD. The CDR3 loop spans 15 amino acids.